This T cell receptor beta chain was recorded in a study of control samples from healthy donors and cancer patients. Data came from immunoSEQ multiplex PCR; TCRdb stores just in-frame clones and leaves some out. The data show under 150,000 clones, around 85% seen once. With 0 bases removed from V and 7 bases from J, the gap between germline ends came to 13 bases. Looked up from germline, CDR1 is SGHRS and CDR2 is YFSETQ. The CDR3 loop spans 14 amino acids. Sequencing input: blood. The V call is TRBV5-1, the J call TRBJ1-2, with D tentatively TRBD1 (5 bases). The TCR was taken from a woman aged 30 to 39 in good health. Here the CDR3 reads CASSLGSGGGGYTF. The CDR3 bases are TGCGCCAGCAGCTTGGGTTCAGGCGGGGGTGGCTACACCTTC. The variable domain in full, completed from reference TRBV5-1 and TRBJ1-2, reads KAGVTQTPRYLIKTRGQQVTLSCSPISGHRSVSWYQQTPGQGLQFLFEYFSETQRNKGNFPGRFSGRQFSNSRSEMNVSTLELGDSALYLCASSLGSGGGGYTFGSGTRLTVV.